The rows below give T cell receptor beta chains drawn from one sample of a study of CD8 T cells in ankylosing spondylitis. TCRdb processed the 5' RACE reads anew with MiXCR; each CDR3 protein has one entry. This sample has about 400,000 distinct CDR3 sequences, with 20% to 25% found just once. Sequencing used blood, either unsorted or a sorted T cell fraction (not recorded which). The receptors shown here come from a male donor with ankylosing spondylitis. The CDR3 runs from the conserved cysteine through the conserved F or W. A D gene is named only where the DNA matches it firmly.

CDR3: CASSLVGTSGSRSYNEQFF
D: TRBD2
V: TRBV11-1
J: TRBJ2-1

CDR3: CSAGRDRGDQETQYF
D: TRBD1
V: TRBV20-1
J: TRBJ2-5

CDR3: CASGTGLPNYGYTF
D: .
V: TRBV5-6
J: TRBJ1-2

CDR3: CSVLAGGRLDEQYF
D: TRBD2
V: TRBV29-1
J: TRBJ2-7

CDR3: CASSLSAGPSYGYTF
D: .
V: TRBV27
J: TRBJ1-2

CDR3: CASSLTHQNQPQHF
D: .
V: TRBV7-2
J: TRBJ1-5

CDR3: CSAEHRDPYGYTF
D: .
V: TRBV20-1
J: TRBJ1-2

CDR3: CASSLTPPTTEAFF
D: .
V: TRBV5-1
J: TRBJ1-1

CDR3: CASETGLGDTDTQYF
D: .
V: TRBV2
J: TRBJ2-3

CDR3: CASSPKRESSYNEQFF
D: TRBD2
V: TRBV5-1
J: TRBJ2-1

CDR3: CASSLLEERSGNTIYF
D: .
V: TRBV5-1
J: TRBJ1-3

CDR3: CASSVTLSTGELFF
D: .
V: TRBV9
J: TRBJ2-2

CDR3: CASIAWDRGTYEQYF
D: TRBD1
V: TRBV5-6
J: TRBJ2-7

CDR3: CASSSKLGGPEEQYF
D: .
V: TRBV7-2
J: TRBJ2-7

CDR3: CASSFQGNEQFF
D: .
V: TRBV12-3/TRBV12-4
J: TRBJ2-1

CDR3: CASSPGTAKETQYF
D: .
V: TRBV7-9
J: TRBJ2-5

CDR3: CASSVMRTGAGNEQFF
D: TRBD1
V: TRBV9
J: TRBJ2-1

CDR3: CASSLSTSGLVNEQFF
D: TRBD2
V: TRBV28
J: TRBJ2-1

CDR3: CASSYNRGSTEQYF
D: TRBD2
V: TRBV12-3/TRBV12-4
J: TRBJ2-7

CDR3: CASSPRGRGDQPQHF
D: .
V: TRBV28
J: TRBJ1-5

CDR3: CASKVAIEAFF
D: .
V: TRBV2
J: TRBJ1-1

CDR3: CSVARLGGLGNEQFF
D: .
V: TRBV20-1
J: TRBJ2-1

CDR3: CASSPSPRQVYEQYF
D: .
V: TRBV3-1
J: TRBJ2-7

CDR3: CASSQGGGTDTQYF
D: TRBD1
V: TRBV11-3
J: TRBJ2-3

CDR3: CSVGKEGRETQYF
D: .
V: TRBV29-1
J: TRBJ2-5

CDR3: CASSGQNLSNQPQHF
D: .
V: TRBV2
J: TRBJ1-5

CDR3: CASSPVGEKLFF
D: .
V: TRBV10-3
J: TRBJ1-4

CDR3: CASSHRLAGAYEQYF
D: TRBD2
V: TRBV6-5
J: TRBJ2-7

CDR3: CASSLYPEQYF
D: .
V: TRBV5-5
J: TRBJ2-7

CDR3: CASRDREEQFF
D: .
V: TRBV6-2/TRBV6-3
J: TRBJ2-1

CDR3: CSARRAQGDQPQHF
D: TRBD1
V: TRBV20-1
J: TRBJ1-5

CDR3: CASSTTGRGETQYF
D: TRBD1
V: TRBV12-3/TRBV12-4
J: TRBJ2-5

CDR3: CASSNRALAYNEQFF
D: .
V: TRBV7-2
J: TRBJ2-1

CDR3: CASSGGPTTGELFF
D: .
V: TRBV5-1
J: TRBJ2-2

CDR3: CASSGRSTSTDTQYF
D: .
V: TRBV9
J: TRBJ2-3

CDR3: CSARRPPGWREVYNEQFF
D: TRBD2
V: TRBV20-1
J: TRBJ2-1

CDR3: CASSPPAPRETQYF
D: .
V: TRBV18
J: TRBJ2-5

CDR3: CASSLRAGANVLTF
D: .
V: TRBV7-9
J: TRBJ2-6